This T cell receptor (beta chain) was captured by sequencing in a study of blood T cell repertoires in COVID-19. Trimming took 4 bases from V and 4 from J; bases not matched to a gene: 4. Germline values: CDR1 SGHDT, CDR2 YYEEEE. The CDR3 spans 14 residues. Participant ages covered about 18 to 100 years across 20 to 25 US areas. Cohorts were determined from participant-reported clinical history. As originally analysed: Amplified reference gene primers provided the basis for estimating nucleated cell counts. The protocol was immunoSEQ multiplex PCR, while the TCRdb copy is restricted to in-frame clones and leaves out a portion. The V and J calls and clone size were taken over from that table, and D and trimming were inferred from the DNA. This sample yields approximately 490,000 clones, of which about nine tenths are seen a single time; 8% to 9.5% belongs to the top ten.

The sample taken for sequencing was PBMCs or T cells enriched from blood (not recorded which). The gene calls are TRBV5-6 and TRBJ2-7, with 11 bases aligning to TRBD2. This receptor was taken from an older woman who had recovered from COVID-19. The CDR3 spells CASSPGLAVYEQYV. The CDR3 DNA is TGTGCCAGCAGCCCGGGACTAGCGGTGTACGAGCAGTACGTC.